This T cell receptor (beta chain) comes out of a study of blood T cells in healthy people across ages. Study results and limitations: Shifts in expanded clonotypes may have been confounded by donor CMV status, which was unknown.

This clonotype showed up many times. Its antigen remains unidentified. Then a second PCR, running roughly 7 to 12 cycles, was carried out with a sample-barcoded 5' primer and a J-beta primer mix. Researchers report that each sample yielded at least 3 million CDR3-containing paired-end reads. TCRdb fed the 5' RACE reads into MiXCR, producing one record per CDR3 protein. This table holds around 900,000 distinct CDR3 sequences, under 30% found once. The sample consisted of blood. This receptor was taken from a woman aged 80 or over in good health.

For the CDR3, the DNA is TGTGCCAGCAGCTCCATTCTAGCGGGAAACAATGAGCAGTTCTTC. The encoded protein is CASSSILAGNNEQFF. V gene TRBV14 combines with J gene TRBJ2-1; the match to TRBD2 covers 9 bases. Germline trimming cut 5 bases from V and 5 bases from J; bases unmatched to any gene: 7. CDR3 length: 15 amino acids. Per germline, CDR1 SGHDN and CDR2 FVKESK.